A selection of T cell receptor beta chains follows, all from one sample in a study of blood T cell repertoires in COVID-19. TCRdb's table, derived via immunoSEQ multiplex PCR, lists solely in-frame clones and lacks some. The sample yields 250,000 to 350,000 clones, roughly 92% seen once. Sample: peripheral blood. These receptors all come from a young woman with COVID-19, enrolled during active disease. The CDR3 runs from the conserved cysteine through the conserved F or W. The order of the fields is clone size, V gene, D gene, J gene, CDR3 DNA, CDR3 protein. The D gene is left open where the match is weak. Only some rows state a clone size, as once, few, many or a class for expanded clones.

.	TRBV7-2	.	TRBJ1-2	TGTGCCAGCAGCCCTGGCAGGGGCCAAAACTATGGCTACACCTTC	CASSPGRGQNYGYTF
.	TRBV19	.	TRBJ2-1	TGTGCCAGTAGTATAGATAGCTATTACAATGAGCAGTTCTTC	CASSIDSYYNEQFF
.	TRBV5-4	TRBD1	TRBJ1-1	TGTGCCAGCAGCGGCCGGGACAGTGTACCCACTGAAGCTTTCTTT	CASSGRDSVPTEAFF
.	TRBV6-5	TRBD2	TRBJ2-7	TGTGCCAGCAGTTCCTCGGGGGGATACGAGCAGTACTTC	CASSSSGGYEQYF
.	TRBV2	TRBD2	TRBJ2-5	TGTGCCACCCCGGGACTAGCGGGACAAGAGACCCAGTACTTC	CATPGLAGQETQYF
.	TRBV5-4	TRBD2	TRBJ2-2	TGTGCCAGCAGCATTCTAGCGGGGGCGAACACCGGGGAGCTGTTTTTT	CASSILAGANTGELFF
.	TRBV28	.	TRBJ2-3	TGTGCCAGCAGTGTCCCGAGCACAGATACGCAGTATTTT	CASSVPSTDTQYF
.	TRBV9	.	TRBJ2-7	TGTGCCAGCAGCGTAGCCCCCTGGCAGGAATACGAGCAGTACTTC	CASSVAPWQEYEQYF
.	TRBV27	.	TRBJ2-1	TGTGCTAGCAGTGTGTCTGATCATCTCTTCCGGGACTTACCAGCCAATGAGCAGTTCTTC	CASSVSDHLFRDLPANEQFF
.	TRBV27	.	TRBJ1-1	TGTGCCAGCAGTTTATATCCCCAGGGTGGGAACACTGAAGCTTTCTTT	CASSLYPQGGNTEAFF
once	TRBV18	TRBD2	TRBJ2-1	TGTGCCAGCTCACCACCTAGTGGGACTAGCGGGAGTAATGAGCAGTTCTTC	CASSPPSGTSGSNEQFF
few	TRBV27	.	TRBJ2-3	TGTGCCAGCAGTTTCCGAGAGAGAACAGATACGCAGTATTTT	CASSFRERTDTQYF
.	TRBV6-6	TRBD1	TRBJ1-1	TGTGCAGCTAAGGGGGCGGAGTACACTGAAGCTTTCTTT	CAAKGAEYTEAFF
.	TRBV7-9	.	TRBJ1-2	TGTGCCAGCAGCTTAGACGGGGGTAGCTATGGCTACACCTTC	CASSLDGGSYGYTF
.	TRBV30	TRBD2	TRBJ2-5	TGTGCCTGGACCCGCGGGAGTGGAAAGACCCAGTACTTC	CAWTRGSGKTQYF
once	TRBV7-2	TRBD1	TRBJ1-2	TGTGCCAGCAGCATACCGGGACAGGGGGCTGGTGGCTACACCTTC	CASSIPGQGAGGYTF
.	TRBV5-1	TRBD2	TRBJ2-7	TGCGCCAGCAGCTTGGCTGGCGGGAGCTCCTACGAGCAGTACTTC	CASSLAGGSSYEQYF
once	TRBV6-5	.	TRBJ1-4	TGTGCCAGCAGTCCCTTGGAGGCATTATCGGATCTGTTTTTT	CASSPLEALSDLFF
.	TRBV18	.	TRBJ1-6	TGTGCCAGCTCACCTGGCAACCTTAATTCACCCCTCCACTTT	CASSPGNLNSPLHF
.	TRBV28	TRBD2	TRBJ2-1	TGTGCCAGCAGTTTGGAGCGGGAGAATGAGCAGTTCTTC	CASSLERENEQFF
.	TRBV11-2	.	TRBJ2-2	TGTGCCAGCAGCTTAGCACTAGCAAGCACCGGGGAGCTGTTTTTT	CASSLALASTGELFF
.	TRBV6-5	.	TRBJ2-7	TGTGCCAGCAGCCCCGGACTCGCTTCTTACGAGCAGTACTTC	CASSPGLASYEQYF
.	TRBV25-1	TRBD1	TRBJ1-4	TGTGCCAGCAGTGTGCGGACAGGGGGCTCCAATGAAAAACTGTTTTTT	CASSVRTGGSNEKLFF
.	TRBV7-8	TRBD1	TRBJ1-2	TGTGCCAGCAGTTCGGACAGGGCCTCCTCGAGCTACACCTTC	CASSSDRASSSYTF
.	TRBV2	TRBD1	TRBJ2-3	TGTGCCAGCATCCCCGGGACAGGGGCTGGAACAGATACGCAGTATTTT	CASIPGTGAGTDTQYF
.	TRBV5-6	.	TRBJ2-6	TGTGCCAGCAGCTCCGCGGGGGCCAACGTCCTGACTTTC	CASSSAGANVLTF
.	TRBV29-1	TRBD1	TRBJ1-4	TGCAGCGTTGAAGATTGGGACAGGGGGGATGAAAAACTGTTTTTT	CSVEDWDRGDEKLFF
.	TRBV11-2	TRBD1	TRBJ1-1	TGTGCCAGCAGCGTCAGGGGGCAGGACACTGAAGCTTTCTTT	CASSVRGQDTEAFF
once	TRBV27	.	TRBJ2-1	TGTGCCAGCAGTTTATGGGCAACCAATGAGCAGTTCTTC	CASSLWATNEQFF
.	TRBV28	TRBD2	TRBJ2-7	TGTGCCAGCAGTTTACGGGGTAGCGGGAGTCAGAACGAGCAGTACTTC	CASSLRGSGSQNEQYF
.	TRBV15	TRBD1	TRBJ2-7	TGTGCCACCAGCAGAGATAAGATGGGACAGGACTACGAGCAGTACTTC	CATSRDKMGQDYEQYF
.	TRBV19	TRBD1	TRBJ1-6	TGTGCCAGTAGTGCCCCGGGACAGGGAAGATCACCCCTCCACTTT	CASSAPGQGRSPLHF
.	TRBV6-5	.	TRBJ1-1	TGTGCCAGCAGTTACTCGGGGGGGCTGGACACTGAAGCTTTCTTT	CASSYSGGLDTEAFF
.	TRBV27	.	TRBJ2-1	TGTGCCAGCAGTTTGGAGGGGCGGGATTTCAAATATGAGCAGTTCTTC	CASSLEGRDFKYEQFF